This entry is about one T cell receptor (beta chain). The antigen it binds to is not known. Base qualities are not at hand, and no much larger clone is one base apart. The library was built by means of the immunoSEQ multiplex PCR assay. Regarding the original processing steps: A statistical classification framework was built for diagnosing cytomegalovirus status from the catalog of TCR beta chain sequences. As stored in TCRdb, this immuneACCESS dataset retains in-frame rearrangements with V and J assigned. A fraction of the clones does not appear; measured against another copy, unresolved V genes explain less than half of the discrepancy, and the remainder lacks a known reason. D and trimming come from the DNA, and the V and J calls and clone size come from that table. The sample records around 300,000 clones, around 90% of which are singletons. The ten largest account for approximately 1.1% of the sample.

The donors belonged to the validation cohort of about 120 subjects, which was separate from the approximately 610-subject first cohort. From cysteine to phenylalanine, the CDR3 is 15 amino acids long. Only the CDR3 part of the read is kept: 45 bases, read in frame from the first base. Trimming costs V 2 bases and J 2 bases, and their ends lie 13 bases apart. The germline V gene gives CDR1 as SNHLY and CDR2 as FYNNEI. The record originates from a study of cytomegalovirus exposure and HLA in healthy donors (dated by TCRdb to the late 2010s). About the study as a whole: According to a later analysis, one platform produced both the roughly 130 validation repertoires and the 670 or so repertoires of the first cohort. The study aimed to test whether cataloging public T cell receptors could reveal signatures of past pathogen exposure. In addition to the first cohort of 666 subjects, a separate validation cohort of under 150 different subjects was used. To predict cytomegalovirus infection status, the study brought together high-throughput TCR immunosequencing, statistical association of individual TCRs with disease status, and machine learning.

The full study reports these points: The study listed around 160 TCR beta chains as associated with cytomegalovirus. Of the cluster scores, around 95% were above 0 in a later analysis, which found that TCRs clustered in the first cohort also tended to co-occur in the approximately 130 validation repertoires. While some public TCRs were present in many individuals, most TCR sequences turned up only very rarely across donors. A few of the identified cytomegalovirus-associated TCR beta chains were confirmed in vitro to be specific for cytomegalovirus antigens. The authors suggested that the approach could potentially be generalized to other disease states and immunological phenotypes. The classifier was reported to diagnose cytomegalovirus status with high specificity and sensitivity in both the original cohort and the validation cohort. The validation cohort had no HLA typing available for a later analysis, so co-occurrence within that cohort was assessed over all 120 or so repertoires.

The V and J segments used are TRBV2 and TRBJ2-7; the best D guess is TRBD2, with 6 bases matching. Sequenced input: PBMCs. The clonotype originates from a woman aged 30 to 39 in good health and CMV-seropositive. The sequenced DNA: TGTGCCAGCAGTGAAATTGGCGGGGTCGCCTACGAGCAGTACTTC. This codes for CASSEIGGVAYEQYF.